One sample yielded the 11 T cell receptor beta chains listed below, sequenced in a study of blood T cell repertoires in COVID-19. The repertoire was sequenced with immunoSEQ multiplex PCR; TCRdb's copy has only in-frame clones and lacks some. Altogether roughly 200,000 clones are present, about 84% being singletons, with the ten largest covering under 10%. The source material was peripheral blood. The receptors shown here come from a woman of 80 years or more with COVID-19, enrolled during active disease.

The chain uses TRBV15 and TRBJ1-1; TRBD1 matches at 7 bases. V trimming: 5 bases; J trimming: 4 bases; junction bases outside the gene matches: 7. From germline, CDR1 is LNHNV and CDR2 YYDKDF (reference sequence). The CDR3 contains 14 residues. CDR3 in amino acids: CATSSGTVSTEAFF. CDR3 nucleotides: TGTGCCACCAGCTCCGGGACAGTGTCCACTGAAGCTTTCTTT.

This clone appeared a few times. The chain joins TRBV2 to TRBJ1-1; tentative D call: TRBD1 (6 bases). V was cut by 3 bases and J by 5 bases, with 16 bases left in between. Germline CDR1 is SNHLY and CDR2 is FYNNEI. This CDR3 spans 15 amino acids. The CDR3 is CASSDWGGTGTEAFF. In DNA, the CDR3 is TGTGCCAGCAGTGATTGGGGGGGCACGGGGACTGAAGCTTTCTTT.

DNA for the CDR3: TGTGCCAGCAGTTTTGAGGGGAGGAAGGAGACCCAGTACTTC. Residues: CASSFEGRKETQYF. This chain links TRBV27 with TRBJ2-5; perhaps TRBD2 as D (6 bases). V lost 3 bases, J lost 5 bases, and 13 bases lay in between. The CDR3 length is 14 residues. Germline V gives CDR1 MNHEY, CDR2 SMNVEV (reference sequence).

This rearrangement joins TRBV7-6 to TRBJ2-3; possible D gene TRBD1, 6 bases. The CDR3 has 16 residues. V gave up 7 bases and J gave up 0 bases, with 17 bases separating them. Germline CDR1 and CDR2: SGHVS and FNYEAQ. DNA for the CDR3: TGTGCCAGCACCCGACCCGGGACAACAAGCACAGATACGCAGTATTTT. As protein: CASTRPGTTSTDTQYF.

J is TRBJ1-1 and V is TRBV3-1 (or the pseudogene TRBV3-2), with 7 bases aligning to TRBD1. The J segment lost 5 bases and the V segment lost 4 bases, leaving 4 bases of the junction unmatched. Germline-derived CDR1 and CDR2 are LGHDT and YNNKEL (reference sequence). The CDR3 contains 13 residues. The chain's CDR3 is CASSLTGETEAFF. CDR3 DNA: TGTGCCAGCAGCCTAACAGGGGAAACTGAAGCTTTCTTT.

The genes are TRBV11-2 and TRBJ1-1, with D perhaps TRBD1 (6 bases). V shed 0 bases and J shed 0 bases, with 8 bases lying between them. CDR1 and CDR2 (germline): SGHAT, FQNNGV. CDR3 size: 15 residues. CDR3 amino acids: CASSLDPGVNTEAFF. As DNA, the CDR3 is TGTGCCAGCAGCTTAGATCCAGGGGTGAACACTGAAGCTTTCTTT. Complete variable domain (other parts from reference TRBV11-2 and TRBJ1-1): EAGVAQSPRYKIIEKRQSVAFWCNPISGHATLYWYQQILGQGPKLLIQFQNNGVVDDSQLPKDRFSAERLKGVDSTLKIQPAKLEDSAVYLCASSLDPGVNTEAFFGQGTRLTVV.

The chain uses TRBV5-5 and TRBJ1-2, with 8 bases that match TRBD1. CDR3 length equals 15 residues. Trimming at V came to 0 bases and at J to 7 bases, leaving 8 bases not matched to a gene. Germline V lookup: CDR1 SGHKS, CDR2 YYEKEE (reference sequence). The CDR3 spells CASSLGVARGLGYTF. The CDR3 coding sequence is TGTGCCAGCAGCTTGGGGGTGGCCAGGGGGCTTGGCTACACCTTC.

The V call is TRBV7-9, the J call TRBJ1-1; D gene unclear. The CDR3 runs to 13 residues. V lost 5 bases and J lost 5, with 12 bases in between. Germline V gene data show CDR1 as SEHNR and CDR2 as FQNEAQ (reference sequence). DNA of the CDR3: TGTGCCAGCAGCCCGAGAAGTTCGACTGAAGCTTTCTTT. It is translated as CASSPRSSTEAFF.

V and J are TRBV7-9 and TRBJ1-5; no firm D call. Germline V gene sequence: CDR1 SEHNR, CDR2 FQNEAQ (reference sequence). The V and J ends lost 1 base and 8 bases respectively, with 6 bases between them. The CDR3 length is 12 residues. CDR3 loop: CASSLGDEPQHF. The CDR3 nucleotides read TGTGCCAGCAGCTTAGGAGATGAGCCCCAGCATTTT.

The chain recombines TRBV3-1 (or the pseudogene TRBV3-2) with TRBJ1-1; no clear D gene. The V gene's germline CDR1 is LGHDT and CDR2 YNNKEL (reference sequence). The CDR3 is 12 amino acids. V lost 0 bases and J 10 bases, leaving 9 bases between the germline ends. The CDR3 protein is CASSQEKSRAFF. CDR3 in DNA: TGTGCCAGCAGCCAAGAAAAATCGAGAGCTTTCTTT.

The rearrangement uses TRBV4-1 and TRBJ2-1, with 10 positions matching TRBD2. This CDR3 is built from 17 residues. Germline V gives CDR1 MGHRA, CDR2 YSYEKL. The J segment lost 4 bases and the V segment lost 1 base, leaving 7 bases of the junction unmatched. For the CDR3, the DNA is TGCGCCAGCAGCCAAGGTATAGCGGGGGGATTATACAATGAGCAGTTCTTC. Its translation is CASSQGIAGGLYNEQFF.